A single sample is the source of the 16 T cell receptor beta chains below, sequenced in a study of radiation and T cells in renal cell carcinoma. The assay was immunoSEQ multiplex PCR, and TCRdb's table has in-frame clones only and misses some. The table lists 15,000 to 17,000 clones, about three fifths of them singletons. Treatment defined: treatment-naive control, cytoreductive nephrectomy. The sample here was tumor tissue, taken from a patient whose treatment was nephrectomy without radiotherapy. The receptors were gathered from a man between 50 and 59 years old with renal cell carcinoma.

The chain links TRBV27 to TRBJ2-6; D not certain. The length of the CDR3 is 16 residues. Germline V gene lookup returns CDR1 MNHEY and CDR2 SMNVEV (reference sequence). Trimming took 0 bases from V and 2 from J, leaving 8 bases between them. The CDR3 coding sequence is TGTGCCAGCAGTTTATCGCACCCACCTGGGGCCAACGTCCTGACTTTC. Translated: CASSLSHPPGANVLTF.

In this sample, this clone turned up a few times. This sequence joins TRBV30 and TRBJ1-3; D is undetermined. The V gene lost 3 bases and the J gene lost 1 base, with 10 bases spanning the gap. This CDR3 comprises 14 residues. Germline V lookup: CDR1 GTSNPN, CDR2 SVGIG (reference sequence). The CDR3 is CAWSGVRSGNTIYF. CDR3 bases: TGTGCCTGGAGCGGGGTTCGTTCTGGAAACACCATATATTTT.

This clone was picked up a small number of times. The V and J genes are TRBV28 and TRBJ2-1; 8 bases agree with TRBD1. The CDR3 has 15 residues. Germline values: CDR1 MDHEN, CDR2 SYDVKM. Trimming took 5 bases from V and 8 from J; bases not matched to a gene: 11. Here the CDR3 DNA reads TGTGCCAGCAGTCCAACCGTGGGACAGGTCTATGAGCAGTTCTTC. Protein product: CASSPTVGQVYEQFF.

The CDR3 sequence: CASSGGVGAADYGYTF. Written as DNA, the CDR3 is TGTGCCAGCAGTGGGGGGGTGGGGGCCGCTGACTATGGCTACACCTTC. The chain couples TRBV25-1 to TRBJ1-2; possible D gene TRBD1, 6 bases. The CDR3 totals 16 residues. The V gene's germline CDR1 is MGHDK and CDR2 SYGVNS. Trimming cost V 4 bases and J 3 bases, with 18 bases left between them.

This chain uses TRBV2 with TRBJ1-3; D not resolved. The CDR3 extends over 17 amino acids. The V gene's germline CDR1 is SNHLY and CDR2 FYNNEI. V lost 3 bases and J 1 base, leaving 16 bases between the germline ends. The CDR3 here is CASSDQILVHSGNTIYF. The CDR3 DNA reads as TGTGCCAGCAGTGACCAAATTTTGGTGCATTCTGGAAACACCATATATTTT. Supplemented by reference TRBV2 and TRBJ1-3, the full variable domain reads EPEVTQTPSHQVTQMGQEVILRCVPISNHLYFYWYRQILGQKVEFLVSFYNNEISEKSEIFDDQFSVERPDGSNFTLKIRSTKLEDSAMYFCASSDQILVHSGNTIYFGEGSWLTVV.

The CDR3 sequence: CASPSQGNYGYTF. For the CDR3, the DNA is TGTGCCAGTCCGTCGCAGGGGAACTATGGCTACACCTTC. The chain has TRBV7-9 and TRBJ1-2; D perhaps matches TRBD1 (6 bases). This CDR3 contains 13 residues. CDR1 is SEHNR and CDR2 is FQNEAQ in the germline V gene (reference sequence). Trimming took off 9 bases at V and 2 bases at J, with 13 bases between the two ends.

This chain uses TRBV7-2 with TRBJ1-1; a weak D match, TRBD1 (6 bases). With 0 bases removed from V and 5 bases from J, the gap between germline ends came to 19 bases. CDR1 is SGHTA, CDR2 FQGNSA, per germline. CDR3 length equals 17 residues. The CDR3 region is CASSLARGGISGTEAFF. The CDR3 nucleotides read TGTGCCAGCAGCTTAGCCAGGGGAGGAATATCCGGGACTGAAGCTTTCTTT.

The table lists this clone with a few counts. V is TRBV6-5 and J is TRBJ1-1, with 8 bases aligning to TRBD1. This CDR3 has 14 residues. V lost 6 bases to trimming and J lost 3 bases; unmatched junction nucleotides: 6. Looked up from germline, CDR1 is MNHEY and CDR2 is SVGAGI. CDR3 DNA sequence: TGTGCCAGCAGCTCAGGGGGCAGAGACACTGAAGCTTTCTTT. This encodes CASSSGGRDTEAFF.

This clone came up once. The chain recombines TRBV10-3 with TRBJ1-3; no reliable D call. The CDR3 spans 14 residues. With 7 bases removed from V and 4 bases from J, the gap between germline ends came to 14 bases. CDR1 and CDR2 (germline): ENHRY, SYGVKD. For the CDR3, the DNA is TGTGCCATCAATACCCCCGAGGCGGGAAACACCATATATTTT. Protein sequence: CAINTPEAGNTIYF.

V gene TRBV4-1 combines with J gene TRBJ2-3; no reliable D call. Germline V CDR1 and CDR2: MGHRA, YSYEKL. V dropped 0 bases and J dropped 4 bases, with 5 bases sitting between them. CDR3 length: 13 amino acids. The CDR3 nucleotides are TGCGCCAGCAGCCAAGAGCCGGCAGATACGCAGTATTTT. Its translation is CASSQEPADTQYF.

Only one count was recorded for this clone. V and J are TRBV5-1 and TRBJ2-5; 10 nucleotides line up with TRBD2. With 4 bases clipped from V and 1 base from J, the junction kept 4 bases outside the gene matches. The germline gives CDR1 SGHRS, CDR2 YFSETQ. The CDR3 has 15 residues. The CDR3 DNA is TGCGCCAGCAGCCGATGGACTAGCGGCCAAGAGACCCAGTACTTC. Its protein product is CASSRWTSGQETQYF.

This chain links TRBV7-9 with TRBJ1-3; TRBD1 matches 7 bases. Losses at the gene ends were 5 bases for V and 1 base for J; bases not matched to a gene: 5. Germline CDR1 is SEHNR and CDR2 is FQNEAQ (reference sequence). The CDR3 loop spans 15 amino acids. CDR3 region: CASSQLGQSGNTIYF. Here the CDR3 DNA reads TGTGCCAGCAGCCAGTTGGGACAGTCTGGAAACACCATATATTTT. Looking up the rest from reference TRBV7-9 and TRBJ1-3 gives the full variable domain: DTGVSQNPRHKITKRGQNVTFRCDPISEHNRLYWYRQTLGQGPEFLTYFQNEAQLEKSRLLSDRFSAERPKGSFSTLEIQRTEQGDSAMYLCASSQLGQSGNTIYFGEGSWLTVV.

By frequency in the sample, this clone is medium-sized (0.01 to 0.1%). V gene TRBV25-1 combines with J gene TRBJ2-7; 7 bases line up with TRBD1. V shed 4 bases and J 3 bases; nucleotides not matched to a gene: 9. Germline V gene sequence: CDR1 MGHDK, CDR2 SYGVNS. CDR3 length equals 15 residues. Written as DNA, the CDR3 is TGTGCCAGCAGTGGGGTAAAGGGGGCGCGCTACGAGCAGTACTTC. Its translation is CASSGVKGARYEQYF.

The gene calls are TRBV28 and TRBJ1-2; D gene unclear. Between the trimmed V and J ends, which lost 5 bases and 2 bases, there was a span of 9 bases. This CDR3 spans 13 amino acids. CDR1 is MDHEN, CDR2 SYDVKM, per germline. Here the CDR3 reads CASSLHKNYGYTF. The DNA for the CDR3 is TGTGCCAGCAGTCTCCACAAAAACTATGGCTACACCTTC.

A note on this clone: Other DNA sequences in the sample encode the same CDR3. The J gene is TRBJ2-7, the V gene TRBV2; D call uncertain. This CDR3 is built from 11 residues. Between the trimmed V and J ends, which lost 1 base and 3 bases, there was a span of 1 base. Germline V gene data show CDR1 as SNHLY and CDR2 as FYNNEI. This chain's CDR3 is CASSEVYEQYF. Here the CDR3 DNA reads TGTGCCAGCAGTGAAGTCTACGAGCAGTACTTC.

V gene TRBV7-2 combines with J gene TRBJ2-4, with 10 positions matching TRBD2. V trimming: 1 base; J trimming: 8 bases; junction bases outside the gene matches: 8. The germline CDR1 and CDR2 sequences are SGHTA and FQGNSA. The CDR3 covers 16 residues. In DNA, the CDR3 is TGTGCCAGCAGCTTAGAGGCTTCTAGCGGGGGTTACATTCAGTACTTC. Translation gives CASSLEASSGGYIQYF. The entire variable domain, with the rest obtained from reference TRBV7-2 and TRBJ2-4, is as follows: GAGVSQSPSNKVTEKGKDVELRCDPISGHTALYWYRQSLGQGLEFLIYFQGNSAPDKSGLPSDRFSAERTGGSVSTLTIQRTQQEDSAVYLCASSLEASSGGYIQYFGAGTRLSVL.